Listed below are T cell receptor beta chains from one sample, sequenced in a study of human thymus T cells. Method: immunoSEQ multiplex PCR; TCRdb's copy keeps in-frame clones and lacks some. The sample lists approximately 40,000 clones; 94% were seen once. Input material: blood. These receptors originate from a boy under two years old with a congenital heart defect but otherwise immunologically healthy. Each CDR3 is given with its conserved first and last residue. Fields, in order: D gene, V gene, J gene, CDR3 protein, CDR3 DNA. The D gene is left open where the match is weak.

-	TRBV4-2	TRBJ1-2	CASSQDYGYTF	TGTGCCAGCAGCCAAGACTATGGCTACACCTTC
-	TRBV10-3	TRBJ2-2	CATGPGAGELFF	TGTGCCACCGGACCCGGTGCCGGGGAGCTGTTTTTT
-	TRBV30	TRBJ2-3	CAWSRGTDTQYF	TGTGCCTGGAGTAGGGGCACAGATACGCAGTATTTT
-	TRBV7-2	TRBJ2-5	CASSRRDTQETQYF	TGTGCCAGCAGCCGGCGGGACACCCAAGAGACCCAGTACTTC
-	TRBV9	TRBJ2-4	CASSVGGKNIQYF	TGTGCCAGCAGCGTAGGGGGCAAAAACATTCAGTACTTC
TRBD1	TRBV9	TRBJ1-6	CASSPGQPNSPLHF	TGTGCCAGCAGCCCGGGACAGCCGAATTCACCCCTCCACTTT
TRBD1	TRBV28	TRBJ2-7	CASRTPGGRNEQYF	TGTGCCAGCAGGACCCCAGGGGGCCGGAACGAGCAGTACTTC
-	TRBV21-1	TRBJ2-1	CASSNGQGNNEQFF	TGTGCCAGCAGCAACGGTCAAGGGAACAATGAGCAGTTCTTC
TRBD2	TRBV4-1	TRBJ2-4	CASSHGSSGDAIQYF	TGCGCCAGCAGCCATGGGTCTAGCGGGGATGCCATTCAGTACTTC
TRBD2	TRBV4-3	TRBJ2-1	CASSQGTSGGSSSYNEQFF	TGCGCCAGCAGCCAGGGAACTAGCGGGGGGTCGAGCTCCTACAATGAGCAGTTCTTC
-	TRBV5-4	TRBJ2-7	CASSPGPVSYEQYF	TGTGCCAGCAGCCCCGGCCCAGTCTCCTACGAGCAGTACTTC